These 24 T cell receptor beta chains were sequenced from one sample in a study of CD8+ T cells in alopecia areata (dated by TCRdb to the late 2010s). Pooled mouse cutaneous lymph node cells were stained for CD4, CD8alpha, NKG2D, NKG2ACE and other markers and were then sorted on a BD Influx. To prepare the library, the immunoSEQ multiplex PCR assay was applied. For TCR sequencing, RNA was extracted from every sample and reverse transcribed into cDNA to serve as template. Sourced from immuneACCESS, this table was stored by TCRdb with only in-frame sequences that have V and J called. A share of the clones is absent; for the studies checked, an unresolved V gene accounts for under half, and the remainder has no known explanation. There are 290,000 or so clones in this sample, and none of them is a singleton. 0.9% to 1.5% of the sample comes from the top ten. What was sequenced was CD4+ T cells sorted from a lymph node. These receptor sequences come from a C3H/HeJ mouse with alopecia areata. Regarding MHC type, mice of this strain are H2-k.

Remarks on this clone: Here the gene names and germline are mouse. The sequenced part of the CDR3 DNA is TGTGCCAGCAGACTGGGGGCGGGTGCT. This sequence encodes CASRLGAGA. The whole CDR3 reads CASRLGAGAEQFF. The gene calls are TRBV13-1 and TRBJ2-1; 8 bases are shared with TRBD2. The read ends 4 residues early relative to the CDR3; the germline J gene fills the gap. This CDR3 contains 13 residues. Germline-derived CDR1 and CDR2 are NSHNY and SYGAGN. The junction had 4 bases not matched to a gene; V was cut back by 5 bases and J by 6 bases.

This clone was seen many times. Germline and genes here are mouse. The read terminates 4 residues before the CDR3 end, so the remaining end is supplied by the germline J gene. Other DNA sequences in this sample translate to the same CDR3. The chain couples TRBV31 to TRBJ1-2; 10 nucleotides align to TRBD1. Per the germline V gene, CDR1 is GKSSPN and CDR2 is SITVG. Trimming cost V 0 bases and J 3 bases; bases outside gene matches: 1. The CDR3 runs 14 residues. The part of the CDR3 DNA that was read is TGTGCCTGGAGTCTAGGGACAGGGGACTCC. Translated: CAWSLGTGDS. The entire CDR3 protein is CAWSLGTGDSDYTF.

Concerning this clone: Germline and genes here are mouse. Read data end 4 residues before the CDR3 end; the end is taken from the germline J gene. The gene calls are TRBV5 and TRBJ2-2; TRBD2 aligns across 8 bases. This CDR3 spans 16 amino acids. Germline V lookup: CDR1 LGHNA, CDR2 YNLKQL (reference sequence). Trimming at V came to 0 bases and at J to 3 bases, leaving 3 bases not matched to a gene. CDR3 sequence reads: CASSQDPGGHTGQLYF. The sequenced CDR3 bases are TGTGCCAGCAGCCAAGATCCGGGGGGGCACACCGGG.

On this clone itself: The listed genes are named as in mouse. The CDR3 end falls 4 residues outside the read, so it is completed with the germline J gene. The chain couples TRBV19 to TRBJ2-2; no clear D. Trimming stripped 3 bases from V and 1 base from J, with 7 bases between. The CDR3 is made up of 14 amino acids. The germline V gene has CDR1 FNHDT and CDR2 SITEND (reference sequence). The CDR3 bases that were read are TGTGCCAGCAGTAGCCCAGAAAACACCGGG. Encoded protein: CASSSPENTG. The full CDR3 protein is CASSSPENTGQLYF.

This clone was found a few times. Gene names refer to mouse genes. The read falls 4 residues short of the CDR3 end, and the missing part is taken from the germline J gene. This sample also contains other DNA sequences that code for the same CDR3. This chain joins TRBV13-3 and TRBJ1-1, with a possible D match to TRBD1 (6 bases). Germline-derived CDR1 and CDR2 are NNHDY and SYVADS. The CDR3 has 12 residues. Partial CDR3 DNA: TGTGCCAGCAGTGAAGGGGGAACA. Amino acids: CASSEGGT. The full CDR3 reads CASSEGGTEVFF.

Details on this clone: The gene symbols are mouse symbols. The chain's CDR3 is CTCSAHRVGAEVFF. CDR3 DNA (partial): TGCACCTGCAGTGCCCACAGGGTTGGGGCA. This chain joins TRBV1 and TRBJ1-1; TRBD1 is a possible D gene (6 bases). The CDR3 extends 4 residues past the end of the read, so its final part is completed from the germline J gene. Per germline, CDR1 NSQYPW and CDR2 LRSPGD (reference sequence). The CDR3 extends over 14 amino acids.

This clone has only a few counts. The gene names here belong to mouse. The read is 4 residues too short to cover the CDR3 end, so that end is filled in from the germline J gene. The chain joins TRBV5 to TRBJ2-1; 11 bases align to TRBD2. The CDR3 sequence is 16 residues long. V shed 3 bases and J 6 bases; nucleotides not matched to a gene: 7. Germline loops: CDR1 LGHNA, CDR2 YNLKQL (reference sequence). This CDR3 is CASSHNWGGAGAEQFF. CDR3 bases read: TGTGCCAGCAGCCACAACTGGGGGGGCGCGGGTGCT.

This clone was seen more than once but under ten times. The germline and genes are mouse ones. The CDR3 end is not reached by the read, which stops 4 residues before it; the germline J gene fills it in. The same CDR3 is also encoded by other DNA sequences in this sample. The rearrangement uses TRBV13-1 and TRBJ2-5; TRBD2 aligns across 10 bases. The germline gives CDR1 NSHNY, CDR2 SYGAGN. Trimming removed 2 bases from V and 0 bases from J; junction bases left unmatched: 3. This CDR3 is 16 amino acids long. CDR3 bases read: TGTGCCAGCAGTGACGGACTGGGGGATAACCAAGAC. Protein sequence: CASSDGLGDNQD. The full-length CDR3 reads as CASSDGLGDNQDTQYF.

This clone was counted only a few times. Any gene name here is a mouse gene name. Read coverage stops 4 residues before the CDR3 terminus; the germline J gene supplies the remainder. The V and J genes are TRBV13-1 and TRBJ2-3, with 7 bases that match TRBD1. Germline assignment: CDR1 NSHNY and CDR2 SYGAGN. The CDR3 runs 14 residues. After removal of 4 bases from V and 4 bases from J, the junction contained 6 bases not matched to a gene. Incomplete CDR3 DNA: TGTGCCAGCAGTAAGGGACAGAACTCAGAA. Translation gives CASSKGQNSE. The entire CDR3 protein is CASSKGQNSETLYF.

This clone has just a few counts. Mouse gene names and germline throughout. The read terminates 4 residues ahead of where the CDR3 ends, so the germline J gene completes it. This sequence joins TRBV14 and TRBJ2-5; D uncertain. CDR1 is SGHDT and CDR2 is FRDEAV in the germline V gene. The CDR3 is made up of 14 amino acids. Between the trimmed V and J ends, which lost 2 bases and 3 bases, there was a span of 10 bases. CDR3 region: CASSFGTVQDTQYF. The sequenced part of the CDR3 DNA is TGTGCCAGCAGTTTTGGAACAGTACAAGAC.

In regard to this clone: The gene names given are mouse names. This chain's CDR3 is CASSQDGGTSSYEQYF. Partial CDR3 DNA: TGTGCCAGCAGCCAAGATGGGGGGACGAGCTCCTAT. This chain links TRBV5 with TRBJ2-7, with TRBD2 matching 7 bases. The read falls 4 residues short of the CDR3 end, and the missing part is taken from the germline J gene. The CDR3 length is 16 residues. CDR1 is LGHNA, CDR2 YNLKQL, per germline (reference sequence). The V and J ends lost 0 bases and 0 bases, in that order; junction bases with no gene match: 5.

Turning to this clone: Genes here carry mouse names. Read coverage stops 3 residues before the CDR3 terminus; the germline J gene supplies the remainder. The chain uses TRBV14 and TRBJ1-6, with 9 bases matching TRBD1. TRBJ1-6 is annotated as an ORF whose role is uncertain. J gave up 7 bases and V 4 bases, and 9 bases lay outside the gene matches. Germline V CDR1 and CDR2: SGHDT, FRDEAV. The CDR3 consists of 16 residues. CDR3 sequence reads: CASSPTGGAGNSPLYF. The sequenced CDR3 bases are TGTGCCAGCAGTCCAACAGGGGGCGCGGGGAATTCGCCC.

This clone was recorded a few times. Mouse gene names apply. Read coverage stops 4 residues before the CDR3 terminus; the germline J gene supplies the remainder. This chain joins TRBV13-1 and TRBJ1-1; D is unclear. V was clipped by 7 bases and J by 0 bases, with 13 bases between them. Germline CDR1 reads NSHNY; CDR2 reads SYGAGN. CDR3 length equals 14 residues. The CDR3 bases that were read are TGTGCCAGCGCGAGCCCAGGCCCAAACACA. Translation gives CASASPGPNT. The whole CDR3 sequence is CASASPGPNTEVFF.

A few counts support this clone. The gene names here belong to mouse. Read coverage stops 4 residues before the CDR3 terminus; the germline J gene supplies the remainder. The chain carries TRBV13-3 and TRBJ2-7; TRBD1 might be the D (6 bases). The germline gives CDR1 NNHDY, CDR2 SYVADS. V shed 5 bases and J shed 0 bases, with 9 bases lying between them. The CDR3 contains 13 residues. CDR3 DNA, as far as it was read: TGTGCCAGCAGCGGACAGCCCTCCTAT. Protein sequence: CASSGQPSY. The whole CDR3 region reads CASSGQPSYEQYF.

Only a few counts were recorded for this clone. Gene names follow the mouse nomenclature. The read is 4 residues too short to cover the CDR3 end, so that end is filled in from the germline J gene. Additional DNA sequences in this sample encode the identical CDR3. The V and J genes are TRBV13-1 and TRBJ2-7; TRBD2 matches at 11 bases. Germline V gene data show CDR1 as NSHNY and CDR2 as SYGAGN. CDR3 length equals 14 residues. The CDR3 bases that were read are TGTGCCAGCAGTGACCGGGACTGGGGGTAT. This translates into CASSDRDWGY. The full CDR3 protein reads CASSDRDWGYEQYF.

This clone was found many times. All gene names here are mouse names. The read ends 4 residues before the CDR3 terminus; that terminus is restored from the germline J gene. The rearrangement joins TRBV5 to TRBJ2-7, with 8 nucleotides matching TRBD2. The ends lost 1 base at V and 0 bases at J; junction bases unmatched: 2. CDR3 length: 15 amino acids. Looked up from germline, CDR1 is LGHNA and CDR2 is YNLKQL (reference sequence). CDR3 amino acids: CASSQAGGSSYEQYF. The CDR3 DNA, read in part, is TGTGCCAGCAGCCAAGCTGGGGGGAGCTCCTAT.

As to this clone: Mouse gene names apply. Read coverage stops 4 residues before the CDR3 terminus; the germline J gene supplies the remainder. Other DNA sequences within the sample encode an identical CDR3. The V gene is TRBV14, the J gene TRBJ2-5; 9 bases agree with TRBD1. Germline CDR1 reads SGHDT; CDR2 reads FRDEAV. The CDR3 contains 14 residues. The DNA read from the CDR3 is TGTGCCAGCAGCCTGACAGGGGGTTCCGAC. Amino acid sequence: CASSLTGGSD. The CDR3 as a whole reads CASSLTGGSDTQYF.

On this clone: Gene names denote mouse genes. The CDR3 DNA, read in part, is TGTGCCAGCAGTATTCTGGACTCCTAT. It encodes CASSILDSY. The CDR3, in full, reads CASSILDSYEQYF. The chain carries TRBV19 and TRBJ2-7; no reliable D call. The observed sequence ends 4 residues before the CDR3 terminus, with the missing tail filled in from the germline J gene. The CDR3 is 13 residues long. CDR1 and CDR2 from the germline V gene are FNHDT and SITEND (reference sequence). Trimming removed 2 bases at V and 0 bases at J, with 6 bases between.

In the case of this clone: The gene symbols are mouse symbols. The read ends 4 residues early relative to the CDR3; the germline J gene fills the gap. The chain is built from TRBV13-3 and TRBJ1-2; 7 nucleotides align to TRBD1. This CDR3 is built from 13 residues. The ends lost 7 bases at V and 4 bases at J; junction bases unmatched: 7. Germline V gene sequence: CDR1 NNHDY, CDR2 SYVADS. CDR3 amino acids: CASGQTGTSDYTF. The part of the CDR3 DNA that was read is TGTGCCAGCGGACAGACAGGGACCTCC.

This clone was recorded a few times. Germline and genes here are mouse. The read ends 4 residues shy of where the CDR3 ends; the end is completed using the germline J gene. V is TRBV19 and J is TRBJ2-3; 11 nucleotides match TRBD2. Germline-derived CDR1 and CDR2 are FNHDT and SITEND (reference sequence). The junction had 4 bases not matched to a gene; V was cut back by 5 bases and J by 2 bases. CDR3 size: 15 residues. The CDR3 region is CASSRTGGYAETLYF. The sequenced part of the CDR3 DNA is TGTGCCAGCAGCAGGACTGGGGGGTATGCAGAA. The full variable domain, rest sourced from reference TRBV19 and TRBJ2-3, is GGIITQTPKFLIGQEGQKLTLKCQQNFNHDTMYWYRQDSGKGLRLIYYSITENDLQKGDLSEGYDASREKKSSFSLTVTSAQKNEMAVFLCASSRTGGYAETLYFGSGTRLTVL.

This clone showed up just a few times. Gene names follow the mouse nomenclature. The sequenced fragment ends 4 residues before the CDR3 boundary, so the rest is inferred from the germline J gene. The sample has other DNA sequences that encode this CDR3 too. The gene calls are TRBV13-3 and TRBJ1-2; D not certain. Germline V gives CDR1 NNHDY, CDR2 SYVADS. V shed 2 bases and J shed 0 bases, with 8 bases lying between them. This CDR3 has 14 amino acids. The CDR3 DNA, read in part, is TGTGCCAGCAGTGACCACAGTGCAAACTCC. Protein: CASSDHSANS. The whole CDR3 protein is CASSDHSANSDYTF.

Comment on this clone: The gene symbols are mouse symbols. The CDR3 end falls 4 residues outside the read, so it is completed with the germline J gene. The chain has TRBV13-2 and TRBJ2-3; 10 positions match TRBD2. V was clipped by 0 bases and J by 4 bases; unmatched bases: 8. The length of the CDR3 is 17 residues. The germline gives CDR1 NNHNN, CDR2 SYGAGS (reference sequence). CDR3 protein: CASGDVPPWGGPETLYF. The sequenced part of the CDR3 DNA is TGTGCCAGCGGTGATGTCCCCCCCTGGGGGGGCCCAGAA.

As regards this clone: Gene names denote mouse genes. With the read ending 3 residues before the CDR3 end, the germline J gene is used to fill in that end. The V gene is TRBV31, the J gene TRBJ1-6, with D maybe TRBD1 (5 bases). TRBJ1-6 counts as an open reading frame of uncertain function. V gave up 0 bases and J gave up 2 bases, with 11 bases separating them. The germline CDR1 and CDR2 sequences are GKSSPN and SITVG. This CDR3 contains 16 residues. Incomplete CDR3 DNA: TGTGCCTGGAGTCTATTCAGGGAACCCTATAATTCGCCC. Protein sequence: CAWSLFREPYNSP. The entire CDR3 reads CAWSLFREPYNSPLYF.

This clone was observed a few times. Gene and germline names: mouse. The read ends 4 residues early relative to the CDR3; the germline J gene fills the gap. This chain uses TRBV1 with TRBJ2-1, with a possible D match to TRBD2 (5 bases). The germline V and J ends were trimmed by 0 bases and 6 bases, with 6 bases remaining between them. CDR1 is NSQYPW, CDR2 LRSPGD, per germline (reference sequence). There are 13 residues in the CDR3. CDR3 bases read: TGCACCTGCAGTGCAGATGGGGTTGCT. As protein: CTCSADGVA. Given in full, the CDR3 is CTCSADGVAEQFF.